This T cell receptor (beta chain) originates from a study of identical twins (TCRdb year 2016). At the level of the whole study: To test whether fetal clonotypes persist, the study used deep sequencing on TCR alpha and beta repertoires from monozygotic twins, unrelated adults of various ages, and cord blood. Replicate twin experiments were performed at different times using different library preparation protocols to rule out contamination.

The library was made by 5' RACE. The sample was run on an Illumina HiSeq 2000. A universal primer binding site was added through template switching, and the final cDNA carried a unique molecular identifier so that TCR cDNA molecules could be counted accurately. First-strand cDNA for TCR alpha and beta chains was synthesized from specific primers in the conserved constant-segment region. To control for contamination, each cDNA library was double barcoded with a SMART-Mk sample barcode plus Illumina barcodes. Two successive PCR steps introduced TruSeq adapter sequences along with Illumina sample barcodes. The TCR alpha and beta cDNA libraries were sequenced on the Illumina HiSeq platform using custom primers. In the source study's methods: Raw reads were processed with MiGEC to extract unique molecular identifiers, and MiXCR was used to determine CDR3 positions. Recombination models were inferred per individual with the repgenHMM and IGoR tools using an EM algorithm. Shared clonotype analysis was performed with the tcR package in R, normalizing sharing by the product of cloneset sizes. To study raw recombination free of thymic and clonal selection effects, out-of-frame nonproductive sequences were analyzed. The raw public data were reprocessed by TCRdb itself: fastp quality trimming at Q25, MiXCR clonotype calling, in-frame beta chains only. Every distinct CDR3 protein forms one entry, paired with its most common genes and DNA. Clone size and V and J calls follow TCRdb, not the original study. The sample table holds some 330,000 distinct CDR3 sequences, of which approximately 10% were seen once. In total, the top ten clones hold more than 8% of the sample.

Every donor in the study was a healthy Caucasian. Three unrelated non-twin adults were also sequenced: a male aged 18 to 30, a male aged 50 to 60 and a female aged 50 to 60. Miltenyi CD45RO+ enrichment and human naive T-cell isolation kits were used to isolate memory (CD45RO+) and naive T cells from PBMC. Here is what the overall study found, with its caveats: Out-of-frame TCR alpha sharing in monozygotic twins was systematically underestimated by recombination models, whereas sharing between unrelated individuals was in agreement with the recombination models. Conclusions relied on cross-sectional statistical analysis, since the same donors could not be followed over many years. Abundant cord blood beta clonotypes carried fewer insertions; young adult naive repertoires showed a weaker similar trend, while memory repertoires showed none. Zero-insertion analyses could be partly confounded by invariant T cells such as MAIT and iNKT, though diverse VJ usage argued against such confounding for most clonotypes. Out-of-frame TCR alpha sequences shared between twins showed an excess of low generation-probability sequences compared with coincidental sharing between unrelated individuals. In beta out-of-frame sequences, excess twin sharing was weaker, because having fewer shared sequences lowered the signal-to-noise ratio.

This clonotype was observed a few times. This clone's antigen is unknown. No qualities accompany the bases; no much larger clone lies one base away. From the cysteine up to the phenylalanine, the CDR3 has a length of 12 residues. Of all the DNA, just the CDR3 is kept, 36 bases in frame from base 1. The germline V gene encodes CDR1 SNHLY and CDR2 FYNNEI. Deletion took 10 bases off V and 4 bases off J, with a span of 13 bases between the germline ends. The chain was built from TRBV2 and TRBJ1-2; TRBD1 might be the D gene, on 6 matching bases. Sequenced sample: naive T cells sorted from blood. The meaning of the sample's cell subset or site label: cells isolated with a human naive T-cell isolation kit. The sequence derives from a woman aged 50 to 65 in good health. The DNA sequence is given as TGTGCCACCAGGACAGACTCCTATGGCTACACCTTC. Its protein reads: CATRTDSYGYTF.